This T cell receptor beta chain was identified during a study of blood T cell repertoires in COVID-19. Across the whole study: Acute and convalescent COVID-19 samples came from the United States, Italy and Spain. T cells, B-cell-depleted T cells, or PBMCs provided the cDNA or gDNA that served as material.

Produced via immunoSEQ multiplex PCR; TCRdb's table is partial and in-frame only. Of under 250,000 clones in the sample, 84% are singletons; the top ten hold less than 5.5%. Germline assignment: CDR1 SGHNT and CDR2 YYREEE (reference sequence). This CDR3 comprises 14 residues. V was shortened by 5 bases and J by 1 base, with 11 bases between the two germline ends. The origin of this receptor is a man aged 45 to 65 with active or convalescent COVID-19. The sample taken for sequencing was peripheral blood. The V gene is TRBV5-4, the J gene TRBJ2-3, with a possible D match to TRBD2 (6 bases). CDR3 bases: TGTGCCAGCAGGGGGACTTCCCGCACAGATACGCAGTATTTT. Protein: CASRGTSRTDTQYF. Combining the CDR3 with reference TRBV5-4 and TRBJ2-3 gives the whole variable domain ETGVTQSPTHLIKTRGQQVTLRCSSQSGHNTVSWYQQALGQGPQFIFQYYREEENGRGNFPPRFSGLQFPNYSSELNVNALELDDSALYLCASRGTSRTDTQYFGPGTRLTVL.